The sequence of this TCR beta chain was determined in a study of metastatic and nonmetastatic thyroid tumors. Study at large: Repertoire comparison spanned blood and tumor or nodule tissue of malignant and benign thyroid patients.

The V end lost 5 bases, the J end lost 6 bases, and 10 bases lay between the germline ends. The CDR3 covers 12 residues. Germline V gene data show CDR1 as LNHDA and CDR2 as SQIVND (reference sequence). All patients reached thyroid surgery having received no treatment beforehand. This clone has ten or more counts. As handled by the study authors: A papillary thyroid cancer distant-metastasis classifier was built from CDR3 differences across clinicopathological groups. TCRdb re-called clones from the PCR reads using MiXCR. V and J calls and clone size were set by TCRdb, not the authors. This table has about 69,000 clones, approximately 15% appearing once.

This chain connects TRBV19 to TRBJ1-1; D is uncertain. The clonotype was recovered from a male donor with papillary thyroid cancer or a benign thyroid nodule (not recorded which). Some clones in this sample may be carry-over from other donors' samples. Source material: blood. CDR3 DNA sequence: TGTGCCAGTAGTCCCTCCAGCTCTGAAGCTTTCTTT. This sequence encodes CASSPSSSEAFF.